Following are 29 T cell receptor beta chains from one sample sequenced in a study of radiation and T cells in renal cell carcinoma. Clones were sequenced by immunoSEQ multiplex PCR, and TCRdb holds only the in-frame ones, with some missing. The profile covers over 85,000 clones, with around four fifths appearing a single time and 9.4% taken by the ten largest. The time point was: blood 4 weeks post-SBRT, at nephrectomy. Indicated treatment: 15 Gy SBRT to primary tumor, nephrectomy 4 weeks later. The specimen comprised blood, sampled from a patient whose treatment included radiotherapy and nephrectomy. These receptors were collected from a man aged 45 to 65 with renal cell carcinoma.

The chain joins TRBV2 to TRBJ1-4, with a weak D call TRBD1 (5 bases). The germline V and J ends were trimmed by 6 bases and 8 bases, with 16 bases remaining between them. Germline V gives CDR1 SNHLY, CDR2 FYNNEI. There are 14 residues in the CDR3. The CDR3 bases are TGTGCCAGCAGGCCCCGGGGGTCTAGCGAAAAACTGTTTTTT. Protein product: CASRPRGSSEKLFF.

This chain links TRBV30 with TRBJ1-3, with D possibly TRBD1 on 6 matching bases. Trimming cost V 0 bases and J 0 bases, with 9 bases left between them. The germline CDR1 and CDR2 sequences are GTSNPN and SVGIG (reference sequence). This CDR3 is 15 amino acids long. CDR3 nucleotide sequence: TGTGCCTGGAGTGTGAAGGACAGCTCTGGAAACACCATATATTTT. It encodes CAWSVKDSSGNTIYF.

The chain employs TRBV7-9 and TRBJ1-1, with D maybe TRBD1 (6 bases). The length of the CDR3 is 14 residues. The V end was cut by 5 bases, the J end by 4 bases, with 14 bases between. Looked up from germline, CDR1 is SEHNR and CDR2 is FQNEAQ (reference sequence). The CDR3 loop is CASSPTGPGTEAFF. In DNA, the CDR3 is TGTGCCAGCAGCCCGACAGGCCCGGGCACTGAAGCTTTCTTT. Drawing the rest from reference TRBV7-9 and TRBJ1-1, the complete variable domain is DTGVSQNPRHKITKRGQNVTFRCDPISEHNRLYWYRQTLGQGPEFLTYFQNEAQLEKSRLLSDRFSAERPKGSFSTLEIQRTEQGDSAMYLCASSPTGPGTEAFFGQGTRLTVV.

The V and J genes are TRBV9 and TRBJ2-3, with D uncertain. In germline, CDR1 is SGDLS, CDR2 YYNGEE. The CDR3 sequence is 13 residues long. V was shortened by 1 base and J by 2 bases, with 5 bases between the two germline ends. In nucleotides, the CDR3 is TGTGCCAGCAGCGTACCTGCCACAGATACGCAGTATTTT. It specifies CASSVPATDTQYF.

The sample holds one count of this clone. V is TRBV6-5 and J is TRBJ2-5; 10 positions agree with TRBD1. CDR3 length equals 15 residues. V lost 7 bases, J lost 5 bases, and 10 bases stayed unmatched. CDR1 and CDR2 (germline): MNHEY, SVGAGI. The CDR3 spells CASTRAGTGDETQYF. The CDR3 coding sequence is TGTGCCAGCACTAGGGCCGGGACAGGGGACGAGACCCAGTACTTC.

About this clone itself: Other DNA sequences within the sample encode an identical CDR3. The chain uses TRBV14 and TRBJ1-2; TRBD1 matches at 7 bases. The germline V gene encodes CDR1 SGHDN and CDR2 FVKESK. The trim removed 1 base at V and 4 bases at J, leaving 0 bases unmatched. The CDR3 extends over 13 amino acids. CDR3 sequence reads: CASSQGQGYGYTF. The DNA of the CDR3 is TGTGCCAGCAGCCAAGGACAGGGCTATGGCTACACCTTC.

V is TRBV7-9 and J is TRBJ2-7, with D perhaps assigned TRBD1 or TRBD2 (5 bases each). Germline V CDR1 and CDR2: SEHNR, FQNEAQ (reference sequence). The V end was cut by 5 bases, the J end by 3 bases, with 20 bases between. The CDR3 loop spans 16 amino acids. The CDR3 loop is CASSLHQPGRRYEQYF. The CDR3 nucleotides read TGTGCCAGCAGCCTCCACCAACCGGGACGGCGCTACGAGCAGTACTTC.

This clone was picked up a small number of times. This chain uses TRBV4-1 with TRBJ1-4, with TRBD1 matching over 7 bases. The CDR3 is 14 residues long. The germline V gene encodes CDR1 MGHRA and CDR2 YSYEKL. V dropped 6 bases and J dropped 5; count of bases not matched to a gene: 6. The CDR3 loop reads CASRPQQGNEKLFF. The CDR3 nucleotides are TGCGCCAGCAGGCCACAACAGGGGAATGAAAAACTGTTTTTT.

The gene calls are TRBV11-1 and TRBJ2-1, with 9 bases lining up with TRBD2. J lost 5 bases, V lost 0 bases, and 5 bases had no gene match. CDR3 length equals 16 residues. Germline V CDR1 and CDR2: SGHAT, FQDESV (reference sequence). CDR3 nucleotides: TGTGCCAGCAGCTTAGCGGTGGCTAGCGGGGACAATGAGCAGTTCTTC. This translates into CASSLAVASGDNEQFF.

This rearrangement joins TRBV4-1 to TRBJ2-7, with D perhaps TRBD1 (7 bases). The CDR3 is made up of 14 amino acids. CDR1 is MGHRA and CDR2 is YSYEKL in the germline V gene. The V gene lost 6 bases and the J gene lost 4 bases, with 16 bases spanning the gap. CDR3 DNA: TGCGCCAGCAGTGGCGGGACAGACTTTTACGAGCAGTACTTC. It translates to CASSGGTDFYEQYF.

The chain has TRBV5-1 and TRBJ2-3; 8 bases are shared with TRBD1. The CDR3 runs to 16 residues. The V gene's germline CDR1 is SGHRS and CDR2 YFSETQ. The ends lost 0 bases at V and 1 base at J; junction bases unmatched: 4. This chain's CDR3 is CASSLDPGQGTDTQYF. CDR3 coding DNA: TGCGCCAGCAGCTTGGACCCGGGACAGGGCACAGATACGCAGTATTTT.

This chain links TRBV27 with TRBJ1-1; D might be TRBD1 (6 bases). The CDR3 extends over 13 amino acids. Germline values: CDR1 MNHEY, CDR2 SMNVEV (reference sequence). Trimming cost V 6 bases and J 8 bases, with 16 bases left between them. Here the CDR3 DNA reads TGTGCCAGCAGATCCATTGCCGGGACAGAAGCTTTCTTT. Translated: CASRSIAGTEAFF.

The V call is TRBV4-1, the J call TRBJ1-5; tentatively, D is TRBD1 (5 bases). The length of the CDR3 is 13 residues. The V and J ends lost 1 base and 11 bases respectively, with 12 bases between them. The V gene's germline CDR1 is MGHRA and CDR2 YSYEKL. This CDR3 is CASSQGEGRAQHF. In DNA form, the CDR3 reads TGCGCCAGCAGCCAAGGGGAGGGCAGGGCCCAGCATTTT.

V is TRBV19 and J is TRBJ1-2; D not certain. This CDR3 has 13 residues. Germline CDR1 is LNHDA and CDR2 is SQIVND (reference sequence). V dropped 7 bases and J dropped 1 base, with 10 bases sitting between them. CDR3 in amino acids: CASTEGGNYGYTF. CDR3 DNA: TGTGCCAGTACCGAGGGCGGTAACTATGGCTACACCTTC. Full variable domain (missing parts from reference TRBV19 and TRBJ1-2): DGGITQSPKYLFRKEGQNVTLSCEQNLNHDAMYWYRQDPGQGLRLIYYSQIVNDFQKGDIAEGYSVSREKKESFPLTVTSAQKNPTAFYLCASTEGGNYGYTFGSGTRLTVV.

The chain links TRBV5-1 to TRBJ2-3; D possibly corresponds to TRBD2 (6 bases). CDR1 and CDR2 from the germline V gene are SGHRS and YFSETQ. This CDR3 contains 15 residues. V lost 1 base and J lost 3, with 12 bases in between. The CDR3 DNA reads TGCGCCAGCAGCTTGTTCGGTGGGGGGACAGATACGCAGTATTTT. It yields the protein CASSLFGGGTDTQYF.

The chain is built from TRBV5-1 and TRBJ2-3; 10 nucleotides line up with TRBD2. The CDR3 loop spans 17 amino acids. Germline V lookup: CDR1 SGHRS, CDR2 YFSETQ. After removal of 0 bases from V and 3 bases from J, the junction contained 7 bases not matched to a gene. CDR3: CASSLGVSGGRTDTQYF. The CDR3 region has the DNA TGCGCCAGCAGCTTGGGAGTTAGCGGGGGGAGGACAGATACGCAGTATTTT.

This rearrangement joins TRBV14 to TRBJ1-2, with 7 bases lining up with TRBD1. The germline V gene encodes CDR1 SGHDN and CDR2 FVKESK. This CDR3 has 15 amino acids. V gave up 0 bases and J gave up 3 bases; unmatched junction bases: 4. The CDR3 DNA is TGTGCCAGCAGCCAAGAGGCAGGGGGACACTATGGCTACACCTTC. Amino acid sequence: CASSQEAGGHYGYTF.

The chain is built from TRBV7-2 and TRBJ2-5; D is ambiguous. Germline V CDR1 and CDR2: SGHTA, FQGNSA. This CDR3 region has 16 residues. Trimming removed 1 base from V and 4 bases from J, with 16 bases in between. The CDR3 here is CASSLEIPSRRETQYF. The DNA of the CDR3 is TGTGCCAGCAGCTTAGAAATCCCGTCCCGTCGAGAGACCCAGTACTTC.

The chain couples TRBV7-2 to TRBJ2-5; 8 nucleotides match TRBD2. The CDR3 has 15 residues. The junction had 15 bases not matched to a gene; V was cut back by 6 bases and J by 9 bases. The germline V gene encodes CDR1 SGHTA and CDR2 FQGNSA. The CDR3 loop reads CASRSGGGPAGAQYF. The CDR3 nucleotides are TGTGCCAGCAGGTCGGGCGGGGGGCCAGCCGGGGCCCAGTACTTC.

The chain has TRBV4-3 and TRBJ2-2; unclear D gene. This CDR3 has 13 residues. Germline CDR1 and CDR2: LGHNA and YSLEER. V gave up 2 bases and J gave up 2 bases, with 3 bases separating them. This CDR3 reads CASSQLNTGELFF. DNA of the CDR3: TGCGCCAGCAGCCAATTAAACACCGGGGAGCTGTTTTTT.

The CDR3 nucleotides read TGTGCCAGCAGCTTGGAACGGGGCGATGAGCAGTTCTTC. The encoded protein is CASSLERGDEQFF. The chain is built from TRBV5-4 and TRBJ2-1, with D perhaps TRBD1 or TRBD2 (5 bases each). Germline CDR1 and CDR2: SGHNT and YYREEE (reference sequence). The V end was cut by 0 bases, the J end by 8 bases, with 9 bases between. This CDR3 region has 13 residues.

The CDR3 sequence is CAISESTGIGEKLFF. CDR3 sequence (DNA): TGTGCCATCAGTGAGTCCACAGGGATAGGTGAAAAACTGTTTTTT. The rearrangement joins TRBV10-3 to TRBJ1-4; the D gene is possibly TRBD1 (6 bases). V was trimmed by 0 bases and J by 7 bases, leaving 12 bases between them. Germline CDR1 and CDR2: ENHRY and SYGVKD. This CDR3 spans 15 amino acids.

CDR3 region: CASAGTSGTDTQYF. The CDR3 nucleotides read TGTGCCAGCGCCGGGACTAGCGGAACAGATACGCAGTATTTT. V gene TRBV25-1 combines with J gene TRBJ2-3; 11 bases agree with TRBD2. The CDR3 runs to 14 residues. Germline loops: CDR1 MGHDK, CDR2 SYGVNS. V shed 8 bases and J 3 bases; nucleotides not matched to a gene: 4.

This clone has just a few counts. V gene TRBV7-8 combines with J gene TRBJ1-2, with a possible D match to TRBD1 (5 bases). CDR1 is SGHVS, CDR2 FQNEAQ, per germline. V dropped 5 bases and J dropped 4 bases, with 14 bases sitting between them. The CDR3 extends over 14 amino acids. The CDR3 DNA reads as TGTGCCAGCAGCCAAGGGGCAGGAACCTATGGCTACACCTTC. This gives the protein CASSQGAGTYGYTF.

This chain connects TRBV4-1 to TRBJ1-6, with D maybe TRBD1 (6 bases). This CDR3 is built from 17 residues. V lost 5 bases, J lost 4 bases, and 18 bases lay in between. Germline assignment: CDR1 MGHRA and CDR2 YSYEKL. In DNA form, the CDR3 reads TGCGCCAGCAGCAGAAAGGGGGAGGGAACTTATAATTCACCCCTCCACTTT. This sequence encodes CASSRKGEGTYNSPLHF.

This clone was detected only once. CDR3 bases: TGTGCCAGCAGTGAAGGGACAGCGAAATCCTACGAGCAGTACTTC. Translation gives CASSEGTAKSYEQYF. This chain links TRBV2 with TRBJ2-7; possible D gene TRBD1, 6 bases. Trimming removed 1 base from V and 1 base from J, with 11 bases in between. The germline V gene encodes CDR1 SNHLY and CDR2 FYNNEI. CDR3 size: 15 residues.

This clone has only a few counts. V usage is TRBV27 and J usage is TRBJ2-1; weak D call: TRBD2 (6 bases). From germline, CDR1 is MNHEY and CDR2 SMNVEV (reference sequence). Trimming pared 3 bases from V and 10 bases from J, leaving 13 bases between. This CDR3 spans 13 amino acids. CDR3: CASSFTRGGEQFF. The DNA of the CDR3 is TGTGCCAGCAGTTTCACGAGGGGAGGCGAGCAGTTCTTC.

This chain links TRBV14 with TRBJ2-3, with D perhaps matching TRBD2 (5 bases). Germline CDR1 is SGHDN and CDR2 is FVKESK. The CDR3 is 16 residues long. V was cut by 0 bases and J by 1 base, with 11 bases left in between. The CDR3 bases are TGTGCCAGCAGCCAAGATCTCGGACTTCGCACAGATACGCAGTATTTT. It codes for CASSQDLGLRTDTQYF.

This clone was seen only a few times. The rearrangement links TRBV6-4 to TRBJ2-3; weak D call: TRBD2 (6 bases). Trimming took 5 bases from V and 0 from J, leaving 6 bases between them. In germline, CDR1 is MRHNA, CDR2 SNTAGT. This CDR3 has 13 amino acids. The CDR3 loop reads CASSSGSTDTQYF. CDR3 nucleotide sequence: TGTGCCAGCAGTAGCGGGAGCACAGATACGCAGTATTTT.